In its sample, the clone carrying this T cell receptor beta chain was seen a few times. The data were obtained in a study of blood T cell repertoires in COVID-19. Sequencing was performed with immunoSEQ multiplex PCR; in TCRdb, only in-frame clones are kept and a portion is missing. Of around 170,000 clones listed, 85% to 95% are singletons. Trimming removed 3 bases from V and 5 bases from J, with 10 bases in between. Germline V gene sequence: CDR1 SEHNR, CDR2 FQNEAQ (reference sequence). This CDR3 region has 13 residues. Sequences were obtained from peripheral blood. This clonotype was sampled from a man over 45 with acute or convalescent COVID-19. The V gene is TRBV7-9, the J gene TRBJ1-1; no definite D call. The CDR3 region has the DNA TGTGCCAGCAGCTTCGACCGGGAAACTGAAGCTTTCTTT. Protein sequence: CASSFDRETEAFF. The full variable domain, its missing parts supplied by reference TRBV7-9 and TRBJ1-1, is DTGVSQNPRHKITKRGQNVTFRCDPISEHNRLYWYRQTLGQGPEFLTYFQNEAQLEKSRLLSDRFSAERPKGSFSTLEIQRTEQGDSAMYLCASSFDRETEAFFGQGTRLTVV.